The TCR beta chain under discussion was sequenced for a study of CD8 T cells in Susac syndrome (dated 2019 in TCRdb). General notes on the study: Of the Susac syndrome patients who were sequenced, eight were in clinical remission while about six had clinically active disease. The study used repertoire sequencing to test whether antigen drove CD8+ T cell activation and differentiation in Susac syndrome. At blood withdrawal, Susac syndrome patients were either therapy-naive, taking corticosteroids (in some cases with IVIg as well), or taking IVIg alone. General conclusions and limits of the study: In patients with Susac syndrome, the CD4+ T cell repertoire showed no detectable clonal expansion. The TCR sequencing and HLA analysis was acknowledged to have included a relatively small number of individuals.

Peripheral blood CD8+ and CD4+ T cells from healthy donors, Susac syndrome patients and multiple sclerosis patients were profiled by high-throughput TCR beta sequencing. The Susac syndrome patients fulfilled recently defined diagnostic criteria for either definite or probable disease. Bulk CD8+ and CD4+ T cells were purified by magnetic negative isolation, whereas CD8+ TEMRA cells were enriched by FACS. Blood was collected in EDTA tubes and processed within 24 hours, with PBMCs isolated through density gradient centrifugation. PBMCs intended for TCR sequencing were cryopreserved in liquid nitrogen and were subsequently thawed in a 37 degrees C water bath. The sorted or isolated CD4+, CD8+ and CD8+ TEMRA cells reached a purity of at least 90%. RNA was extracted using the RNeasy kit, and roughly 0.45 to 1 microgram was reverse transcribed with random hexamers. The immunoSEQ multiplex PCR assay, which covers 54 Vbeta and 13 Jbeta segments, was used to amplify TCR beta CDR3 regions. PCR amplification bias was corrected using a synthetic template baseline for primer optimization and computational correction. In the authors' own workflow: Reads were annotated to V, D and J genes according to IMGT and were analyzed with immunoSEQ Analyzer, with only productive sequences retained. To calculate clonality, Shannon entropy was normalized by log2 of the number of productive unique sequences and then subtracted from one. Public and private clones were assessed among the 100 most prevalent clones of each patient and control. Clones were defined as Susac-specific if absent from the healthy and MS cohorts, from approximately 1,100 published viral clones and from other ImmuneACCESS disease sequences. The public reads were reanalyzed by TCRdb: fastp trimming at Q25, MiXCR alignment, in-frame beta chains only. Merged by CDR3 protein, the rows form single entries marked with the most common genes and DNA. None of the V and J calls come from the authors' own analysis; TCRdb made them. The sample data list tens of thousands of distinct CDR3 sequences, and 93% of these were observed just once. The ten largest account for about 0.14% of the sample.

Of note for this clonotype: Its antigen is still unknown. The record has no base qualities; no much larger clone is one base away.

Taken from cysteine to phenylalanine, the CDR3 has 12 residues. Just CDR3 DNA is preserved here, 36 bases in frame from base 1. V is shortened by 1 base, J by 5 bases, and the region joining them spans 8 bases. The germline V gene (reference sequence) provides CDR1 DFQATT and CDR2 SNEGSKA. The sequenced sample was CD4+ T cells from PBMCs. The sequence derives from a human donor with Susac syndrome. The V gene is TRBV20-1 and the J gene is TRBJ2-5, with the D gene uncertain. CDR3 sequence: CSARVAFETQYF. The bases are TGCAGTGCTAGAGTGGCCTTCGAGACCCAGTACTTC.